The 20 T cell receptor beta chains presented below share a single source sample, sequenced in a study of immune heterogeneity within non-small cell lung tumors. Bulk tumor genomic DNA, 600 ng per sample, was the template. Collection of several biopsies per primary tumor, spaced far apart, took place during surgery. Curative operations were performed on patients who had untreated, newly diagnosed non-small cell lung cancer. Multiplex PCR (32 V and 13 J primers) was used to amplify the TCR beta CDR3. TCRdb re-called the multiplex PCR reads through MiXCR, storing one row per CDR3 protein. The data show about 10,000 distinct CDR3 sequences, 25% to 30% seen once. The sequencing input was lung tumor tissue. The source of these receptors is a man aged 45-65 years with non-small cell lung cancer.

This clonotype was picked up many times. The gene calls are TRBV29-1 and TRBJ1-2; D not resolved. This CDR3 has 12 amino acids. Germline V lookup: CDR1 SQVTM, CDR2 ANQGSEA. Trimming stripped 3 bases from V and 2 bases from J, with 7 bases between. CDR3 region: CSVDRRNYGYTF. The DNA for the CDR3 is TGCAGCGTTGATAGGCGGAACTATGGCTACACCTTC.

This clonotype occurred a few times. A much larger clone sits a single nucleotide away, making a read error possible. CDR3 in amino acids: CASSLPGPGEYNEQFF. The DNA of the CDR3 is TGTGCCAGCAGCCTCCCCGGACCGGGGGAGTACAATGAGCAGTTCTTC. The genes are TRBV28 and TRBJ2-1; D perhaps matches TRBD2 (6 bases). The ends were cut back, 6 bases at V and 4 bases at J, with 19 bases in the middle. Per the germline V gene, CDR1 is MDHEN and CDR2 is SYDVKM. The length of the CDR3 is 16 residues. Supplemented by reference TRBV28 and TRBJ2-1, the full variable domain reads DVKVTQSSRYLVKRTGEKVFLECVQDMDHENMFWYRQDPGLGLRLIYFSYDVKMKEKGDIPEGYSVSREKKERFSLILESASTNQTSMYLCASSLPGPGEYNEQFFGPGTRLTVL.

This clonotype was recorded many times. This chain joins TRBV20-1 and TRBJ2-7; 13 bases agree with TRBD2. Germline lookup yields CDR1 DFQATT and CDR2 SNEGSKA (reference sequence). The CDR3 runs 14 residues. Losses at the gene ends were 6 bases for V and 4 bases for J; bases not matched to a gene: 6. The CDR3 sequence is CSAKRLAGGYEQYF. The CDR3 region has the DNA TGCAGTGCCAAAAGACTAGCGGGGGGATACGAGCAGTACTTC.

The chain combines TRBV6-1 with TRBJ1-2, with 9 bases identical to TRBD1. The germline V gene encodes CDR1 MNHNS and CDR2 SASEGT. V lost 6 bases, J lost 8 bases, and 7 bases stayed unmatched. There are 13 residues in the CDR3. CDR3 sequence: CASRGTGTGGYTF. The DNA for the CDR3 is TGTGCCAGCAGGGGGACAGGGACGGGCGGCTACACCTTC.

This clonotype is medium-sized in the sample. The rearrangement joins TRBV28 to TRBJ1-1; D is undetermined. Per the germline V gene, CDR1 is MDHEN and CDR2 is SYDVKM. The CDR3 has 15 residues. Between the trimmed V and J ends, which lost 1 base and 1 base, there was a span of 10 bases. CDR3 coding DNA: TGTGCCAGCAGTTTATCTGGTGTCGCGAACACTGAAGCTTTCTTT. It yields the protein CASSLSGVANTEAFF. Looking up the rest from reference TRBV28 and TRBJ1-1 gives the full variable domain: DVKVTQSSRYLVKRTGEKVFLECVQDMDHENMFWYRQDPGLGLRLIYFSYDVKMKEKGDIPEGYSVSREKKERFSLILESASTNQTSMYLCASSLSGVANTEAFFGQGTRLTVV.

V usage is TRBV19 and J usage is TRBJ2-7; 7 bases align to TRBD1. This CDR3 region has 19 residues. Germline V CDR1 and CDR2: LNHDA, SQIVND (reference sequence). V was pared by 4 bases and J by 2 bases, with 20 bases of the junction left unmatched. CDR3 nucleotide sequence: TGTGCCAGTAGTACCCCTCCTAGGGGGCGATTGACAACGGCCTACGAGCAGTACTTC. Residues: CASSTPPRGRLTTAYEQYF.

This clonotype was detected ten times or more. The chain combines TRBV6-1 with TRBJ2-5, with D possibly TRBD1 on 6 matching bases. CDR3 length: 15 residues. V gave up 5 bases and J gave up 2 bases, with 15 bases separating them. Germline CDR1 is MNHNS and CDR2 is SASEGT. CDR3 loop: CASSTGQRQQETQYF. The CDR3 DNA is TGTGCCAGCAGTACCGGACAGAGACAACAAGAGACCCAGTACTTC.

This clonotype was observed many times. The chain couples TRBV19 to TRBJ2-2; perhaps TRBD1 as D (5 bases). CDR1 LNHDA and CDR2 SQIVND come from the germline V gene (reference sequence). The V end lost 11 bases, the J end lost 4 bases, and 17 bases lay between the germline ends. This CDR3 comprises 14 residues. The CDR3 spells CAASPGYGTGELFF. As DNA, the CDR3 is TGTGCCGCAAGCCCAGGGTATGGCACCGGGGAGCTGTTTTTT.

This clonotype was detected many times. The V gene is TRBV20-1, the J gene TRBJ2-1; 10 bases match TRBD2. The V segment lost 5 bases and the J segment 2 bases; nucleotides outside the gene matches: 3. Looked up from germline, CDR1 is DFQATT and CDR2 is SNEGSKA (reference sequence). CDR3 size: 14 residues. Here the CDR3 reads CSARTSGTYNEQFF. CDR3 sequence (DNA): TGCAGTGCTCGAACTAGCGGGACCTACAATGAGCAGTTCTTC.

For this clonotype: A read error may explain this, as a much larger clone is one base away. The CDR3 DNA reads as TGTGCCTGCAGAGAGGGTAACTATGGCTACACCTTC. Translated: CACREGNYGYTF. The rearrangement uses TRBV28 and TRBJ1-2; D uncertain. The CDR3 is 12 residues long. Germline V CDR1 and CDR2: MDHEN, SYDVKM.

To note about this clonotype: Just one base apart from a much larger clone, this may be a read error. No conserved phenylalanine or tryptophan ends this CDR3, so it is likely a read error. The gene calls are TRBV28 and TRBJ1-2; 11 bases map to TRBD1. The V gene's germline CDR1 is MDHEN and CDR2 SYDVKM. After removal of 5 bases from V and 4 bases from J, the junction contained 6 bases not matched to a gene. This CDR3 region has 15 residues. CDR3 DNA sequence: TGTGCCAGCAGTCTGTGGACAGGGGGCAGCTATGGCTACACCTTA. Its protein is CASSLWTGGSYGYTL.

This clonotype is categorized as medium-sized. V and J are TRBV20-1 and TRBJ2-2, with TRBD2 matching over 8 bases. This CDR3 comprises 15 residues. Germline CDR1 and CDR2: DFQATT and SNEGSKA (reference sequence). With V trimmed by 3 bases and J by 4 bases, 7 bases remained unmatched. Here the CDR3 reads CSASGTGGTTGELFF. Written as DNA, the CDR3 is TGCAGTGCTAGCGGTACGGGGGGGACCACCGGGGAGCTGTTTTTT.

This clonotype was seen only a few times. The chain has TRBV19 and TRBJ2-1; 8 bases map to TRBD1. Looked up from germline, CDR1 is LNHDA and CDR2 is SQIVND (reference sequence). Trimming at V came to 4 bases and at J to 6 bases, leaving 2 bases not matched to a gene. The CDR3 totals 13 residues. The DNA for the CDR3 is TGTGCCAGTAGTAGCAGGGGGCGCAATGAGCAGTTCTTC. Its translation: CASSSRGRNEQFF.

This clonotype was counted at least ten times. The V call is TRBV7-2, the J call TRBJ1-4, with no clear D. Per the germline V gene, CDR1 is SGHTA and CDR2 is FQGNSA. The CDR3 length is 12 residues. V lost 5 bases and J 5 bases, leaving 6 bases between the germline ends. The CDR3 loop is CASSDFNEKLFF. DNA for the CDR3: TGTGCCAGCAGCGACTTCAATGAAAAACTGTTTTTT.

This clonotype has more than one count but fewer than ten. The chain carries TRBV5-4 and TRBJ2-2, with a tentative D call TRBD1 (6 bases). The germline V and J ends were trimmed by 7 bases and 0 bases, with 16 bases remaining between them. The CDR3 covers 16 residues. CDR1 SGHNT and CDR2 YYREEE come from the germline V gene (reference sequence). CDR3 nucleotide sequence: TGTGCCAGCCGGCCGGGTGGACAGACGAACACCGGGGAGCTGTTTTTT. This encodes CASRPGGQTNTGELFF.

By proportion, this clonotype is medium-sized. The junction differs from germline at one of its ends, possibly a read error. The gene calls are TRBV28 and TRBJ1-5; tentatively, D is TRBD1 (6 bases). Per germline, CDR1 MDHEN and CDR2 SYDVKM. This CDR3 has 13 amino acids. The CDR3 bases are TGTGCCAGCACCTCACAGGGCCCTCAGACCCAGCATTTT. Translation: CASTSQGPQTQHF.

This clonotype rates as medium-sized (0.01 to 0.1%). The J gene is TRBJ2-1, the V gene TRBV28, with TRBD2 identical over 7 bases. The V gene end was trimmed by 3 bases and the J gene end by 8 bases; junction bases not matched to a gene: 16. There are 17 residues in the CDR3. Germline CDR1 and CDR2: MDHEN and SYDVKM. This CDR3 is CASSFMGGPRFNHEQFF. The CDR3 nucleotides read TGTGCCAGCAGTTTTATGGGAGGGCCAAGGTTTAACCATGAGCAGTTCTTC.

The V and J genes are TRBV5-5 and TRBJ1-2; D gene unclear. Germline loops: CDR1 SGHKS, CDR2 YYEKEE (reference sequence). Trimming removed 1 base from V and 4 bases from J, with 11 bases in between. The CDR3 spans 14 residues. The CDR3 is CASSLWGEGYGYTF. Here the CDR3 DNA reads TGTGCCAGCAGCTTGTGGGGTGAAGGCTATGGCTACACCTTC.

As regards this clonotype: This may come from a read error, since a much larger clone is one base off. The chain recombines TRBV10-3 with TRBJ2-3, with D possibly TRBD1 on 6 matching bases. The germline V gene encodes CDR1 ENHRY and CDR2 SYGVKD. There are 15 residues in the CDR3. DNA of the CDR3: TGTGCCATCAGTGAGCCCGGACAGTTCACAGATACGCACTATTTT. As protein: CAISEPGQFTDTHYF.

This clonotype turned up a few times. V and J are TRBV10-3 and TRBJ2-3; D is unclear. Trimming cost V 2 bases and J 2 bases, with 5 bases left between them. The CDR3 covers 13 residues. Germline V CDR1 and CDR2: ENHRY, SYGVKD. CDR3 sequence reads: CAISERTTDTQYF. Written as DNA, the CDR3 is TGTGCCATCAGTGAGCGAACCACAGATACGCAGTATTTT.